The present T cell receptor beta chain was sequenced within a study of blood T cell repertoires in COVID-19. The CDR3 loop spans 13 amino acids. J was trimmed by 7 bases and V by 3 bases; bases with no gene match: 5. CDR1 is MNHEY, CDR2 SMNVEV, per germline (reference sequence). The data were produced by immunoSEQ multiplex PCR, yet TCRdb's version contains in-frame clones alone and is incomplete. The sample holds some 66,000 clones, roughly nine tenths seen once. This clone has more than one count but fewer than ten. The receptor was derived from a human donor in a cohort sampled during active COVID-19. The material sequenced was peripheral blood. The chain has TRBV27 and TRBJ1-2, with TRBD1 matching over 7 bases. As DNA, the CDR3 is TGTGCCAGCAGTTTGAACAGGGGTGGTGGCTACACCTTC. Translating it yields CASSLNRGGGYTF.